Listed below are T cell receptor beta chains from one sample, sequenced in a study of human T cells and chemical hapten exposure. MiXCR was run by TCRdb on the RACE reads, yielding one entry per CDR3 protein. Altogether around 67,000 distinct CDR3 sequences are present, 8.5% being singletons, with the ten largest covering approximately 3.4%. The source material was whole blood, sampled in connection with sensitization to the hapten diphenylcyclopropenone (DPC). These receptors all come from a woman aged 45-60 years with alopecia areata. Some clones in this sample may be carry-over from other donors' samples. The CDR3 runs from the conserved cysteine through the conserved F or W. Each record gives: D gene, V gene, clone size, J gene, CDR3 protein, CDR3 DNA. A D gene is named only where the DNA matches it firmly. Expanded clones are given a class, and other clones once, few, many or no size at all.

>.|TRBV7-9|few|TRBJ2-5
CASSWDTETQYF
TGTGCCAGCAGCTGGGACACGGAGACCCAGTACTTC
>.|TRBV12-3/TRBV12-4|few|TRBJ1-5
CASSTGSNQPQHF
TGTGCCAGCAGCACAGGGAGCAATCAGCCCCAGCATTTT
>.|TRBV5-6|few|TRBJ1-5
CASSLADQPQHF
TGTGCCAGCAGCTTGGCCGATCAGCCCCAGCATTTT
>TRBD2|TRBV29-1|many|TRBJ2-1
CSVASSGGNEQFF
TGCAGCGTTGCGTCTAGCGGGGGCAATGAGCAGTTCTTC
>TRBD1|TRBV12-3/TRBV12-4|many|TRBJ1-6
CASTLGQGNSPLHF
TGTGCCAGCACCTTGGGACAGGGGAATTCACCCCTCCACTTT
>TRBD1|TRBV6-1|few|TRBJ1-1
CASSETGGLTEAFF
TGTGCCAGCAGTGAAACAGGGGGGCTCACTGAAGCTTTCTTT
>.|TRBV5-1|.|TRBJ1-1
CASSLEEGEAFF
TGCGCCAGCAGCTTGGAGGAGGGAGAGGCTTTCTTT
>TRBD2|TRBV12-3/TRBV12-4|few|TRBJ2-1
CASSSRLAETEQFF
TGTGCCAGCAGTTCCCGACTAGCGGAGACTGAGCAGTTCTTC
>TRBD1|TRBV28|many|TRBJ1-1
CASSRMDRVMSEAFF
TGTGCCAGCAGTCGTATGGACAGGGTGATGTCTGAAGCTTTCTTT
>TRBD1|TRBV7-8|many|TRBJ1-5
CASSSGTGTAQHF
TGTGCCAGCAGCTCAGGGACAGGGACGGCCCAGCATTTT
>TRBD1|TRBV24-1|many|TRBJ1-1
CATSPGQGANTEAFF
TGTGCCACCAGCCCCGGACAGGGGGCGAACACTGAAGCTTTCTTT
>.|TRBV28|many|TRBJ2-1
CASSPALYNEQFF
TGTGCCAGCAGTCCCGCGCTGTACAATGAGCAGTTCTTC
>.|TRBV5-1|few|TRBJ2-2
CASSKLGPNTGELFF
TGCGCCAGCAGCAAACTGGGACCTAACACCGGGGAGCTGTTTTTT
>.|TRBV14|once|TRBJ1-1
CASSQDPPRSFEAFF
TGTGCCAGCAGCCAAGATCCCCCTCGATCTTTTGAAGCTTTCTTT
>.|TRBV21-1|few|TRBJ2-1
CASSGETGHLSSYNEQFF
TGTGCCAGCAGCGGCGAAACGGGCCACCTAAGCTCCTACAATGAGCAGTTCTTC
>.|TRBV6-5|few|TRBJ1-1
CASSVQGSEAFF
TGTGCCAGCAGTGTACAGGGCTCTGAAGCTTTCTTT
>.|TRBV29-1|few|TRBJ1-4
CSGSREMGEKLFF
TGCAGCGGAAGCAGGGAGATGGGTGAAAAACTGTTTTTT
>.|TRBV27|many|TRBJ1-5
CASSHGSNQPQHF
TGTGCCAGCAGTCATGGGAGCAATCAGCCCCAGCATTTT
>TRBD1|TRBV5-1|few|TRBJ1-6
CASSAGQGVSPLHF
TGCGCCAGCAGCGCGGGACAGGGGGTCTCACCCCTCCACTTT
>TRBD1|TRBV6-2/TRBV6-3|.|TRBJ1-6
CASSGGPGGPPNSPLHF
TGTGCCAGCAGTGGGGGCCCAGGGGGTCCCCCTAATTCACCCCTCCACTTT
>TRBD1|TRBV5-1|many|TRBJ1-5
CASSSDREGQPQHF
TGCGCCAGCAGCTCCGACAGGGAGGGTCAGCCCCAGCATTTT
>.|TRBV18|.|TRBJ2-7
CASSPRTDSSYEQYF
TGTGCCAGCTCACCAAGGACAGATAGCTCCTACGAGCAGTACTTC
>.|TRBV21-1|many|TRBJ1-4
CASSKRHRFNEKLFF
TGTGCCAGCAGCAAACGGCACAGGTTTAATGAAAAACTGTTTTTT
>.|TRBV7-8|.|TRBJ1-1
CASSLARFRVGYTEAFF
TGTGCCAGCAGCTTAGCGCGGTTTAGGGTTGGGTACACTGAAGCTTTCTTT
>.|TRBV20-1|few|TRBJ1-2
CSARDHREANYGYTF
TGCAGTGCTAGAGATCACCGGGAAGCTAACTATGGCTACACCTTC
>.|TRBV5-1|many|TRBJ1-1
CASSGRGIEAFF
TGCGCCAGCAGCGGGAGGGGAATTGAAGCTTTCTTT
>.|TRBV12-3/TRBV12-4|.|TRBJ2-5
CASSFSRNQETQYF
TGTGCCAGCAGTTTCTCCAGGAACCAAGAGACCCAGTACTTC
>.|TRBV25-1|many|TRBJ1-2
CASSEDLSYGYTF
TGTGCCAGCAGTGAAGACCTTAGCTATGGCTACACCTTC
>TRBD2|TRBV9|.|TRBJ2-3
CASGRRTSGSSDTQYF
TGTGCCAGCGGAAGGAGGACTAGCGGGAGTTCAGATACGCAGTATTTT
>TRBD1|TRBV12-3/TRBV12-4|.|TRBJ2-7
CASSLWQGEEQYF
TGTGCCAGCAGTTTATGGCAGGGGGAGGAGCAGTACTTC
>.|TRBV20-1|.|TRBJ2-1
CSARDLTSVNEQFF
TGCAGTGCTAGAGATCTGACTAGTGTCAATGAGCAGTTCTTC
>TRBD2|TRBV4-3|few|TRBJ2-3
CASSQDLAGGKDTQYF
TGCGCCAGCAGCCAAGATCTGGCGGGAGGCAAAGATACGCAGTATTTT
>.|TRBV7-8|.|TRBJ2-3
CASSLSPRNPHTDTQYF
TGTGCCAGCAGCTTAAGCCCGAGAAATCCCCACACAGATACGCAGTATTTT
>.|TRBV29-1|many|TRBJ2-7
CSVEAEYEQYF
TGCAGCGTTGAAGCTGAATACGAGCAGTACTTC
>.|TRBV9|many|TRBJ1-6
CASSVVGSGSPLHF
TGTGCCAGCAGCGTAGTGGGGAGCGGTTCACCCCTCCACTTT
>.|TRBV28|many|TRBJ2-7
CASIRDNSYEQYF
TGTGCCAGCATCCGGGACAACTCCTACGAGCAGTACTTC
>TRBD1|TRBV6-2/TRBV6-3|many|TRBJ1-2
CASTNRGQVANYGYTF
TGTGCCAGCACCAACCGGGGACAGGTTGCTAACTATGGCTACACCTTC
>.|TRBV11-1|few|TRBJ1-1
CASSPYRETEAFF
TGTGCCAGCAGCCCATACAGGGAGACTGAAGCTTTCTTT
>.|TRBV6-6|.|TRBJ1-6
CASSPRTDHSYNSPLHF
TGTGCCAGCAGTCCTCGGACAGATCACTCCTATAATTCACCCCTCCACTTT
>.|TRBV28|.|TRBJ1-6
CASSLVRGSPFSPLNF
TGTGCCAGCAGTTTGGTTCGGGGATCACCATTTTCACCCCTCAACTTT
>.|TRBV15|many|TRBJ1-1
CATGADNTEAFF
TGTGCCACGGGCGCGGATAACACTGAAGCTTTCTTT
>TRBD2|TRBV10-3|many|TRBJ2-1
CAISARELGEQFF
TGTGCCATCAGTGCGCGGGAGTTAGGTGAGCAGTTCTTC
>.|TRBV7-3|.|TRBJ1-1
CASSRERYTEAFF
TGTGCCAGCAGCCGGGAAAGATACACTGAAGCTTTCTTT
>.|TRBV20-1|many|TRBJ2-5
CSASPVSGRSETQYF
TGCAGTGCTAGTCCCGTGTCGGGGAGGAGTGAGACCCAGTACTTC
>.|TRBV2|.|TRBJ1-3
CASSEGGASGNTIYF
TGTGCCAGCAGTGAGGGAGGGGCCTCTGGAAACACCATATATTTT
>.|TRBV10-3|many|TRBJ1-6
CAISRTGGDSPLHF
TGTGCCATCAGTCGGACGGGAGGTGATTCACCCCTCCACTTT